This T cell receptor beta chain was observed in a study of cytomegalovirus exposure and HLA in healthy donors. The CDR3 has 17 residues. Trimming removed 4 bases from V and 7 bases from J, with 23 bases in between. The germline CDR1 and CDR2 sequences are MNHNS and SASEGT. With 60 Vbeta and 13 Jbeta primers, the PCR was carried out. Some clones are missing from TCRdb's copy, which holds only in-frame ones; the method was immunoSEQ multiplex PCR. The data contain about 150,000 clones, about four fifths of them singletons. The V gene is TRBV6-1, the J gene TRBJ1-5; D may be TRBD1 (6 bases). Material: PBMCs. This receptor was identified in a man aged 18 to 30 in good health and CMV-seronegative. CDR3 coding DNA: TGTGCCAGCAGTGCCAACGTCGGACAGAGACGCCGGCAGCCCCAGCATTTT. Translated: CASSANVGQRRRQPQHF.